The 5 T cell receptor beta chains reported below all come from one sample, sequenced in a study of T-cell memory formation after mild COVID-19. TCRdb analysed the 5' RACE reads with MiXCR anew, one entry per CDR3 protein. The sample consists of about 150,000 distinct CDR3 sequences, around 15% of them appearing once. Sequencing input: PBMCs or a T cell subset sorted from them (not recorded which). The receptors were sampled from an adult woman who had mild COVID-19 (a few samples of this study predate the infection). Cell type and time point are not known.

This clonotype was found a few times. V gene TRBV25-1 combines with J gene TRBJ2-1; perhaps TRBD1 as D (5 bases). Germline assignment: CDR1 MGHDK and CDR2 SYGVNS. The CDR3 totals 14 residues. Trimming removed 3 bases at V and 1 base at J, with 7 bases between. The CDR3 bases are TGTGCCAGCAGTGAGGGGCGATCCTACAATGAGCAGTTCTTC. Translating gives CASSEGRSYNEQFF.

The V and J genes are TRBV5-1 and TRBJ2-7, with 12 nucleotides matching TRBD1. In germline, CDR1 is SGHRS, CDR2 YFSETQ. V gave up 4 bases and J gave up 5 bases; unmatched junction bases: 7. This CDR3 contains 15 residues. CDR3 sequence reads: CASSATGTGGHEQYF. As DNA, the CDR3 is TGCGCCAGCAGCGCAACCGGGACAGGGGGCCACGAGCAGTACTTC.

This sequence joins TRBV11-1 and TRBJ2-7, with D perhaps matching TRBD2 (5 bases). The germline V gene has CDR1 SGHAT and CDR2 FQDESV (reference sequence). V was pared by 8 bases and J by 5 bases, with 16 bases between. The length of the CDR3 is 13 residues. This chain's CDR3 is CASSQEGLNEQYF. CDR3 coding DNA: TGTGCCAGCTCTCAAGAGGGCCTGAACGAGCAGTACTTC.

The V and J genes are TRBV12-3 or TRBV12-4 and TRBJ2-7, with 7 bases matching TRBD1. Unmatched junction bases numbered 13, after V lost 2 bases and J lost 3 bases. This CDR3 has 17 amino acids. In DNA form, the CDR3 reads TGTGCCAGCAGTTTATTGAGGTGGGGGACAGCTATCTACGAGCAGTACTTC. This codes for CASSLLRWGTAIYEQYF.

This clonotype appeared a few times. V and J are TRBV6-6 and TRBJ2-1; D perhaps matches TRBD2 (6 bases). CDR1 and CDR2 from the germline V gene are MNHNY and SVGAGI (reference sequence). Trimming pared 7 bases from V and 8 bases from J, leaving 9 bases between. This CDR3 contains 11 residues. CDR3 amino acids: CASTGGYEQFF. The CDR3 DNA sequence: TGTGCCAGCACTGGAGGGTATGAGCAGTTCTTC.